This TCR beta chain was sequenced during a study of T-cell reconstitution after alpha-beta-depleted transplantation in children. The authors prepared the TCRbeta library with unique molecular identifiers. TCRdb independently ran MiXCR on the PCR reads; one entry per CDR3 protein. In the table there are 500,000 to 650,000 distinct CDR3 sequences, over 10% of which are singletons. With 3 bases clipped from V and 6 bases from J, the junction kept 5 bases outside the gene matches. Germline CDR1 and CDR2: MRHNA and SNTAGT. This CDR3 is 15 amino acids long. The clonotype originates from a female patient aged 2-9 years who had a stem cell transplant for aplastic anemia, so the T cells may come from the graft donor. The chain links TRBV6-4 to TRBJ2-1, with 10 bases matching TRBD2. The sequencing here drew on PBMCs, mostly from graft donor cells, taken 180 days after TCRalphabeta/CD19-depleted stem cell transplant. The CDR3 sequence is CASSELAGSVNEQFF. CDR3 coding DNA: TGTGCCAGCAGTGAACTAGCGGGAAGTGTCAATGAGCAGTTCTTC.